This is a list of T cell receptor beta chains from one sample in a study of cytomegalovirus exposure and HLA in healthy donors. Profiling relied on immunoSEQ multiplex PCR, and the TCRdb table lists in-frame clones only, not all of them. Of around 140,000 clones listed, around four fifths are singletons. The sample taken for sequencing was PBMCs. The receptors derive from a woman aged 50 to 60 in good health and CMV-seropositive. Each CDR3 is given with its conserved first and last residue. The D gene is left open where the match is weak. Not all rows give a size; the values are once, few, many and, for expanded clones, a class.

DNA,CDR3,J,V,length,D,size
TGTGCCAGCAATAATCCCAGCACTGAAGCTTTCTTT,CASNNPSTEAFF,TRBJ1-1,TRBV11-2,12,.,.
TGTGCCAGCAGCGTAACGGGACAGTATTTCTCTGGAAACACCATATATTTT,CASSVTGQYFSGNTIYF,TRBJ1-3,TRBV9,17,TRBD1,.
TGCGCCAGCAGCCAGACTAGCGGGAGTCTATCCTACAATGAGCAGTTCTTC,CASSQTSGSLSYNEQFF,TRBJ2-1,TRBV5-1,17,TRBD2,.
TGTGCCAGCAGCCAAGTGGAGGGACAGGGGGTTTCCGAGCAGTACTTC,CASSQVEGQGVSEQYF,TRBJ2-7,TRBV4-2,16,TRBD1,once
TGTGCCAGCAGTTTATCCGGGGTTTCAAACACCTACGAGCAGTACTTC,CASSLSGVSNTYEQYF,TRBJ2-7,TRBV27,16,.,.
TGTGCCAGCAGTTTGTGGGGACAGTTCACCGGGGAGCTGTTTTTT,CASSLWGQFTGELFF,TRBJ2-2,TRBV28,15,TRBD1,.
TGTGCCAGCAGTCCTGACAGGGGGGGCAATCAGCCCCAGCATTTT,CASSPDRGGNQPQHF,TRBJ1-5,TRBV28,15,TRBD1,.
TGCAGCGTTGCGGCGACAGGGCAAGGCTACACCTTC,CSVAATGQGYTF,TRBJ1-2,TRBV29-1,12,TRBD1,.
TGCAGCGTTGACTCCCGTCAAGAGACCCAGTACTTC,CSVDSRQETQYF,TRBJ2-5,TRBV29-1,12,.,.
TGTGCCAGCAGCCCAGAACCAGGGGTTACTGAAGCTTTCTTT,CASSPEPGVTEAFF,TRBJ1-1,TRBV7-6,14,.,.
TGTGCCAGCAGCCAATTGACAGATACGCAGTATTTT,CASSQLTDTQYF,TRBJ2-3,TRBV7-9,12,.,.
TGTGCCAGCAGCTTACCCCTCGGGACAGGTTTCTCTGGGGCCAACGTCCTGACTTTC,CASSLPLGTGFSGANVLTF,TRBJ2-6,TRBV7-9,19,TRBD1,.
TGTGCCAGCAGCTTATCCAGGGATAACTATGGCTACACCTTC,CASSLSRDNYGYTF,TRBJ1-2,TRBV7-2,14,.,.
TGCGCCAGCAGCTTGGAGCGGTTTGCGGAGACCCAGTACTTC,CASSLERFAETQYF,TRBJ2-5,TRBV5-1,14,.,.
TGTGCCAGCAGTCCACTTCTCGAGCAGTACTTC,CASSPLLEQYF,TRBJ2-7,TRBV6-6,11,.,.
TGTGCCAGCAGCGTAGCGGAGGGAGCGGACGCTTTCTTT,CASSVAEGADAFF,TRBJ1-1,TRBV9,13,.,.
TGTGCCAGCAGCGCCGGGAGGTTGGGGAGACTAGTGGTAGAGACCCAGTACTTC,CASSAGRLGRLVVETQYF,TRBJ2-5,TRBV9,18,TRBD2,few
TGCGCCAGCAGCCGCTTGGGAGCCGGGGAGCTGTTTTTT,CASSRLGAGELFF,TRBJ2-2,TRBV5-1,13,.,.
TGCAGCGTTGAAGGTGGACAGGGGGCTGGCGGGGAGCTGTTTTTT,CSVEGGQGAGGELFF,TRBJ2-2,TRBV29-1,15,TRBD1,.
TGTGCCAGCAGCGGGTACCAGGGAAGCTCCTACAACGAGCAGTTCTTC,CASSGYQGSSYNEQFF,TRBJ2-1,TRBV5-4,16,.,once
TGCGCCAGCAGCGTGACCAAACGGGAAGAGACCCAGTACTTC,CASSVTKREETQYF,TRBJ2-5,TRBV5-1,14,.,.
TGTGCCAGCAGCTTATCAACTAGCGTGGCAGATACGCAGTATTTT,CASSLSTSVADTQYF,TRBJ2-3,TRBV7-9,15,TRBD2,.
TGCGCCAGCAAAATAAGGGACAACCAAGAGACCCAGTACTTC,CASKIRDNQETQYF,TRBJ2-5,TRBV4-1,14,.,few
TGTGCCAGCAGCTCCGGACTAGCGGGAGGATACGAGCAGTACTTC,CASSSGLAGGYEQYF,TRBJ2-7,TRBV6-1,15,TRBD2,once
TGCGCCAGCAGCAAAACAGGGATTGCCAATCAGCCCCAGCATTTT,CASSKTGIANQPQHF,TRBJ1-5,TRBV5-1,15,.,.
TGTGCCAGCAGTGAATCGGGGGGCGGTAATGAAAAACTGTTTTTT,CASSESGGGNEKLFF,TRBJ1-4,TRBV2,15,.,.
TGCAGCGCAACGGGGGGACAGGGGACCTACGAGCAGTACTTC,CSATGGQGTYEQYF,TRBJ2-7,TRBV29-1,14,TRBD1,.
TGTGCCAGCGCATGGGGGGGGAACATTCAGTACTTC,CASAWGGNIQYF,TRBJ2-4,TRBV28,12,TRBD2,.
TGTGCCAGCTCAGACGACAGTAATAATGAAAAACTGTTTTTT,CASSDDSNNEKLFF,TRBJ1-4,TRBV18,14,.,.
TGTGCCAGTAGTTTTGAGGGGCCCCAGCATTTT,CASSFEGPQHF,TRBJ1-5,TRBV19,11,.,.
TGCGCCAGCAGCCAGGGAGGGGAGACCCAGTACTTC,CASSQGGETQYF,TRBJ2-5,TRBV4-3,12,TRBD2,.
TGTGCCAGCAGCGTTTCATCAGGGCGGGAGCAGTACTTC,CASSVSSGREQYF,TRBJ2-7,TRBV9,13,.,few
TGTGCCAGTTCGGAACAGGCAGGAGAGACCCAGTACTTC,CASSEQAGETQYF,TRBJ2-5,TRBV19,13,.,.
TGTGCCAGCTCACCGGACAGGGGGCCTCTCACTGAAGCTTTCTTT,CASSPDRGPLTEAFF,TRBJ1-1,TRBV18,15,TRBD1,.
TGTGCCACGGGACAGGGACAGTTCTTC,CATGQGQFF,TRBJ2-1,TRBV5-6,9,TRBD1,.
TGTGCCAGCCAACAGGGGGCGCGTCTTAATGAGCAGTTCTTC,CASQQGARLNEQFF,TRBJ2-1,TRBV30,14,TRBD1,.
TGTGCCAGCAGTTTAGTAGCGATACAAGAGACCCAGTACTTC,CASSLVAIQETQYF,TRBJ2-5,TRBV28,14,.,.
TGTTCCAGCAGCTTCAGAGGGGGGGACAACGGATACTACACCTTC,CSSSFRGGDNGYYTF,TRBJ1-2,TRBV7-9,15,.,.
TGTGCCAGCGGGTTCCGGTGGACAGAGACAGAGTACTTC,CASGFRWTETEYF,TRBJ2-7,TRBV6-6,13,.,.
TGCGCCAGCCAGGGACAGTTCTCCGGGGAGCTGTTTTTT,CASQGQFSGELFF,TRBJ2-2,TRBV5-1,13,TRBD1,.
TGTGCCAGCAGCTTGGCGGGGGGGGGAAGCAATCAGCCCCAGCATTTT,CASSLAGGGSNQPQHF,TRBJ1-5,TRBV5-6,16,.,.
TGTGCCTGGAGCCCTTTCGACGGGAGAGGAGGAACCGGGGAGCTGTTTTTT,CAWSPFDGRGGTGELFF,TRBJ2-2,TRBV30,17,.,.